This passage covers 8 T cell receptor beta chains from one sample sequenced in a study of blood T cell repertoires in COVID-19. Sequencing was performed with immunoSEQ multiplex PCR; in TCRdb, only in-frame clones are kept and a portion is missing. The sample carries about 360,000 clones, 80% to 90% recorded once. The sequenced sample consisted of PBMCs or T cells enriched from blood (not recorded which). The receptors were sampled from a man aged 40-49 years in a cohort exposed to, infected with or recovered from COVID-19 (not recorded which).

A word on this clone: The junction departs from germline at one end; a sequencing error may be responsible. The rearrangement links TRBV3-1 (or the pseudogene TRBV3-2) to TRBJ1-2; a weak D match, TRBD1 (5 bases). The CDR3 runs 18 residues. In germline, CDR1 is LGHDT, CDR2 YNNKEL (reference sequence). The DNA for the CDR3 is TGTGCCAGCAGACAAGAAGGCGAGAGAGGGTTTGGGGGGTATGGCTACACCTTC. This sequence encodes CASRQEGERGFGGYGYTF.

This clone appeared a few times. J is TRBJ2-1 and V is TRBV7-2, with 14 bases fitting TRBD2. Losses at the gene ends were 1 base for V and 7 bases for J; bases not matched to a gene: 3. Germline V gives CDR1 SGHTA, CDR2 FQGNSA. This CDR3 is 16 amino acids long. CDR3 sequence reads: CASSLEGTSGSNEQFF. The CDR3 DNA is TGTGCCAGCAGCTTAGAGGGGACTAGCGGGAGTAATGAGCAGTTCTTC. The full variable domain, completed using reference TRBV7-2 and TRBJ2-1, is GAGVSQSPSNKVTEKGKDVELRCDPISGHTALYWYRQSLGQGLEFLIYFQGNSAPDKSGLPSDRFSAERTGGSVSTLTIQRTQQEDSAVYLCASSLEGTSGSNEQFFGPGTRLTVL.

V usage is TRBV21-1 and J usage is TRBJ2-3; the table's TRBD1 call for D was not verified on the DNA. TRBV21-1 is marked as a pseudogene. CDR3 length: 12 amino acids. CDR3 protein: CASSKDRDTQYF. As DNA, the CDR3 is TGTGCCAGCAGCAAAGACAGAGATACGCAGTATTTT.

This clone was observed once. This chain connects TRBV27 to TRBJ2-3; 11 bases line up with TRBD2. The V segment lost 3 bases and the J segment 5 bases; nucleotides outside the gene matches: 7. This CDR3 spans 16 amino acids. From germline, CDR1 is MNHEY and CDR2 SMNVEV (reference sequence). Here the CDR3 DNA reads TGTGCCAGCAGTTTGTGGCTAGCGGGAGGAGGAGATACGCAGTATTTT. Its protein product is CASSLWLAGGGDTQYF.

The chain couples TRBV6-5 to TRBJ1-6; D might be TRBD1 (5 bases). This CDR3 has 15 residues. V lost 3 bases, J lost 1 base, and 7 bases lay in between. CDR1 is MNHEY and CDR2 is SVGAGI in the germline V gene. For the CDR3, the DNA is TGTGCCAGCAGTTATCAGGGTTCCTATAATTCACCCCTCCACTTT. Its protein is CASSYQGSYNSPLHF.

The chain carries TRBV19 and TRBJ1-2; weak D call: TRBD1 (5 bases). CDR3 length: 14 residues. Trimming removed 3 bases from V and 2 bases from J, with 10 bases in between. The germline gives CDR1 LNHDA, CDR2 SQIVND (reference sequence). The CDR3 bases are TGTGCCAGTAGTATCTCCGGGGGAAACTATGGCTACACCTTC. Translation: CASSISGGNYGYTF. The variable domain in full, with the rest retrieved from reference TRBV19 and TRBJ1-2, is DGGITQSPKYLFRKEGQNVTLSCEQNLNHDAMYWYRQDPGQGLRLIYYSQIVNDFQKGDIAEGYSVSREKKESFPLTVTSAQKNPTAFYLCASSISGGNYGYTFGSGTRLTVV.

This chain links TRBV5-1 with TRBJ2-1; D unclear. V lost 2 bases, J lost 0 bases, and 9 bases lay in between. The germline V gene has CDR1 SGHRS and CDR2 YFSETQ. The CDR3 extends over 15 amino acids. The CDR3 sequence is CASSLSVSSYNEQFF. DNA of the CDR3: TGCGCCAGCAGCTTATCGGTTAGCTCCTACAATGAGCAGTTCTTC. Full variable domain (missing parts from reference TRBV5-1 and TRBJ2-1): KAGVTQTPRYLIKTRGQQVTLSCSPISGHRSVSWYQQTPGQGLQFLFEYFSETQRNKGNFPGRFSGRQFSNSRSEMNVSTLELGDSALYLCASSLSVSSYNEQFFGPGTRLTVL.

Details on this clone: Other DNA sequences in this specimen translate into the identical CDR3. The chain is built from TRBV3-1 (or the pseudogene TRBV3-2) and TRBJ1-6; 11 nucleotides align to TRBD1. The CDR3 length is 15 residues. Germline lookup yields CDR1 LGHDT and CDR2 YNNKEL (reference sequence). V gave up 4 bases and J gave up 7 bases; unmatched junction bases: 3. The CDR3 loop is CASSPRDRGNSPLHF. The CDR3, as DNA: TGTGCCAGCAGCCCTCGGGACAGGGGGAATTCACCCCTCCACTTT.